Only a few counts were recorded for the clone carrying this T cell receptor (beta chain). TCRdb's copy holds only in-frame clones and misses some; the assay was immunoSEQ multiplex PCR. The sample includes about 64,000 clones, roughly nine tenths seen only once; the top ten take less than 6%. This sample was included in a study of OX40 agonist ivuxolimab in advanced cancers. Across the study: With ivuxolimab, an agonistic anti-OX40 (CD134) antibody, patients were treated. Enrolled patients in dose escalation had cancers that were hepatocellular carcinoma, melanoma, renal cell or head and neck cancer.

Trimming cost V 3 bases and J 4 bases; bases outside gene matches: 15. The germline gives CDR1 SGHRS, CDR2 YFSETQ. The CDR3 is 17 residues long. No patient had autoimmune disease or received systemic immunosuppression. This receptor was obtained from an adult with an advanced solid tumor such as melanoma, head and neck, liver or kidney cancer. This chain connects TRBV5-1 to TRBJ1-1, with TRBD1 matching over 7 bases. The sequencing used CD4+ or CD8+ T cells sorted from blood, collected in a trial of the OX40 agonist ivuxolimab. Here the CDR3 DNA reads TGCGCCAGCAGCTATGGGGGGTACAGGGGCGGGAGCACTGAAGCTTTCTTT. This sequence encodes CASSYGGYRGGSTEAFF. Full variable domain (rest looked up from reference TRBV5-1 and TRBJ1-1): KAGVTQTPRYLIKTRGQQVTLSCSPISGHRSVSWYQQTPGQGLQFLFEYFSETQRNKGNFPGRFSGRQFSNSRSEMNVSTLELGDSALYLCASSYGGYRGGSTEAFFGQGTRLTVV.